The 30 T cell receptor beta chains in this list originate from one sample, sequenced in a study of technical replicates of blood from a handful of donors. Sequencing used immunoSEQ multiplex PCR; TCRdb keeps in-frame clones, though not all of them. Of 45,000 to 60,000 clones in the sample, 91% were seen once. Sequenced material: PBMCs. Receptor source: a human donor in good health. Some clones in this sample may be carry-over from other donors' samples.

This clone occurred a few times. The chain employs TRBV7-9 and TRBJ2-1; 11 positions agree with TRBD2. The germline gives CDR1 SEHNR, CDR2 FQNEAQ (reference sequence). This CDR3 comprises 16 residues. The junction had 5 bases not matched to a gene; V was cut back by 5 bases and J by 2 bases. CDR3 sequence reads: CASSGLAGGPYNEQFF. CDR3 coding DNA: TGTGCCAGCAGCGGGTTAGCGGGAGGGCCCTACAATGAGCAGTTCTTC.

CDR3: CASSIDWTGGWSNQPQHF. DNA of the CDR3: TGTGCCAGTAGTATAGACTGGACAGGGGGCTGGAGCAATCAGCCCCAGCATTTT. V usage is TRBV19 and J usage is TRBJ1-5; 11 nucleotides line up with TRBD1. This CDR3 is 18 amino acids long. CDR1 LNHDA and CDR2 SQIVND come from the germline V gene (reference sequence). The J segment lost 1 base and the V segment lost 0 bases, leaving 5 bases of the junction unmatched.

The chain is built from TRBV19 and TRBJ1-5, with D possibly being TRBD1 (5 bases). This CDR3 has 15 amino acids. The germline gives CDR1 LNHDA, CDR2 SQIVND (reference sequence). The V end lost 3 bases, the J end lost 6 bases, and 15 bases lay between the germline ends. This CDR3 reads CASSISRQSSQPQHF. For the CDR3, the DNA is TGTGCCAGTAGTATCTCTCGACAGTCCAGTCAGCCCCAGCATTTT.

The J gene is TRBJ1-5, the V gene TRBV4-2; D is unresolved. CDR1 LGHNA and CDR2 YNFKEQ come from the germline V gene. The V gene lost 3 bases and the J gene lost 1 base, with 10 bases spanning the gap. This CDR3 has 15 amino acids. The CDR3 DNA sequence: TGTGCCAGCAGCCAGACCTCGGGGAGCAATCAGCCCCAGCATTTT. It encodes CASSQTSGSNQPQHF.

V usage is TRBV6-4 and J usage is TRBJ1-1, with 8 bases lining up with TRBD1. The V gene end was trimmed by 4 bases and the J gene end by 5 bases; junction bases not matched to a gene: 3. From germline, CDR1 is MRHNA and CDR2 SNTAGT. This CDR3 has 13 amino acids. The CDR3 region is CASSADRGTEAFF. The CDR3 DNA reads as TGTGCCAGCAGTGCAGACAGGGGAACTGAAGCTTTCTTT.

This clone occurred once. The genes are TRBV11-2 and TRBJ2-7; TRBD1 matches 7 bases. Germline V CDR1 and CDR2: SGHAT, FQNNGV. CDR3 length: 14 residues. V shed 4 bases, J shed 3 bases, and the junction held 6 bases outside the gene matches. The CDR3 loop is CASSSSTGDYEQYF. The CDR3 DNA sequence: TGTGCCAGCAGCTCTTCCACAGGGGACTACGAGCAGTACTTC.

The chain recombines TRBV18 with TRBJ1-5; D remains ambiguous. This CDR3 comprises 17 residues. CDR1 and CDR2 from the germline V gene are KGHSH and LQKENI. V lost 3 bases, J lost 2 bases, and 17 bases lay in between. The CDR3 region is CASSPERVSLGNQPQHF. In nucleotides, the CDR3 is TGTGCCAGCTCACCCGAGAGGGTTTCGTTGGGCAATCAGCCCCAGCATTTT.

The CDR3 sequence: CASSPTGGRSPLHF. The CDR3 nucleotides are TGCGCCAGCAGCCCGACAGGGGGGCGTTCACCCCTCCACTTT. The rearrangement links TRBV5-1 to TRBJ1-6, with 9 bases matching TRBD1. Germline values: CDR1 SGHRS, CDR2 YFSETQ. With V trimmed by 4 bases and J by 9 bases, 5 bases remained unmatched. The CDR3 loop spans 14 amino acids.

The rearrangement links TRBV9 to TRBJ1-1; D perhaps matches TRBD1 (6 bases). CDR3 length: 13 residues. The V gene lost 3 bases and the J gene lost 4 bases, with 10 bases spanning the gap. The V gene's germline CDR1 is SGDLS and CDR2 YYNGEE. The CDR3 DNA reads TGTGCCAGCAGCGGGTCCAGGGGCACTGAAGCTTTCTTT. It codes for CASSGSRGTEAFF.

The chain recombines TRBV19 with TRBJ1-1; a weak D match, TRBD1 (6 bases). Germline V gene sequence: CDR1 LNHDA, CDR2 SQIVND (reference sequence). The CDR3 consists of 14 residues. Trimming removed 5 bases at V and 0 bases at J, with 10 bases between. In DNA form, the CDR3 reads TGTGCCAGTAGTCTATCAGGGGTGAACACTGAAGCTTTCTTT. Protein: CASSLSGVNTEAFF.

The CDR3 here is CASSQVLNTGELFF. CDR3 DNA sequence: TGCGCCAGCAGCCAAGTCCTGAACACCGGGGAGCTGTTTTTT. This chain joins TRBV4-1 and TRBJ2-2; D gene uncertain. The CDR3 sequence is 14 residues long. V was shortened by 1 base and J by 1 base, with 4 bases between the two germline ends. Germline CDR1 is MGHRA and CDR2 is YSYEKL.

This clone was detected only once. CDR3 loop: CASSHQTAPGTEAFF. The DNA for the CDR3 is TGCGCCAGCAGCCACCAGACAGCCCCCGGGACTGAAGCTTTCTTT. The chain joins TRBV4-3 to TRBJ1-1; D perhaps matches TRBD1 (5 bases). The CDR3 is made up of 15 amino acids. Germline-derived CDR1 and CDR2 are LGHNA and YSLEER. The V and J ends lost 3 bases and 5 bases respectively, with 16 bases between them.

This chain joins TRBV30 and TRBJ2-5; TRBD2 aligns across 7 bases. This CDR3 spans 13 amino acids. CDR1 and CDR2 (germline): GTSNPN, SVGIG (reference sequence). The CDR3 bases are TGTGCAAGGGGTGACGGGACTATAGAGACCCAGTACTTC. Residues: CARGDGTIETQYF.

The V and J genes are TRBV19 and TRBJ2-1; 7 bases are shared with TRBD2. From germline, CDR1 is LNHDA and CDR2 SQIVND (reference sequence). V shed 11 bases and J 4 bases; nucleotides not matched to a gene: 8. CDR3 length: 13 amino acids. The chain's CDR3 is CASGEGGYNEQFF. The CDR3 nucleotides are TGTGCCTCGGGGGAGGGAGGGTACAATGAGCAGTTCTTC. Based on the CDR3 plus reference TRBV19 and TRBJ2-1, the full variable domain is DGGITQSPKYLFRKEGQNVTLSCEQNLNHDAMYWYRQDPGQGLRLIYYSQIVNDFQKGDIAEGYSVSREKKESFPLTVTSAQKNPTAFYLCASGEGGYNEQFFGPGTRLTVL.

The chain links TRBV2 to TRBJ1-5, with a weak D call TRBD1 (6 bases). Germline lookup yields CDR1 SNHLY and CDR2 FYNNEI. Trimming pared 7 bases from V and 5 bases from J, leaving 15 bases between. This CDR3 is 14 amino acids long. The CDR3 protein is CASKGGTGHQPQHF. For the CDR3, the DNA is TGTGCCAGCAAGGGGGGGACGGGACATCAGCCCCAGCATTTT.

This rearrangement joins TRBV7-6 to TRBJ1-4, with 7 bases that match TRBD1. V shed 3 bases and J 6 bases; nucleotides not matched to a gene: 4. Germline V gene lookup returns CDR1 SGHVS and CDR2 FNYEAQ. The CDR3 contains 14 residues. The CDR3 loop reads CASSFRGQHEKLFF. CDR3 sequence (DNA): TGTGCCAGCAGCTTTAGGGGACAGCATGAAAAACTGTTTTTT.

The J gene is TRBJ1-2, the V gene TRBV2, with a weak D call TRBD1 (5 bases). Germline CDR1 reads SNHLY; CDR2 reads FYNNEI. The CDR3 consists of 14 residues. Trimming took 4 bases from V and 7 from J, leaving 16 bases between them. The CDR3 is CASSGEVGRAGYTF. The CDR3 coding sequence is TGTGCCAGCAGTGGGGAAGTCGGCAGGGCTGGCTACACCTTC.

The CDR3 bases are TGCGCCAGCTCGCCGGGACAGGGGACTTGTCCTAGCACAGATACGCAGTATTTT. It codes for CASSPGQGTCPSTDTQYF. This chain connects TRBV23-1 to TRBJ2-3, with 10 bases identical to TRBD1. TRBV23-1 is flagged as an ORF with uncertain function. With 8 bases clipped from V and 0 bases from J, the junction kept 14 bases outside the gene matches. This CDR3 contains 18 residues.

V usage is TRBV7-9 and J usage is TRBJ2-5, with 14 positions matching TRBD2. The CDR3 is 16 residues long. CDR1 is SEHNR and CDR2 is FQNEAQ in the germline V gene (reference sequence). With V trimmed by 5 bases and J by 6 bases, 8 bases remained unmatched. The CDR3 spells CASSTTGLAGGKTQYF. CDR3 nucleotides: TGTGCCAGCAGCACGACAGGACTAGCGGGGGGAAAGACCCAGTACTTC. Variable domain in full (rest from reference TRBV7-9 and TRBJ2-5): DTGVSQNPRHKITKRGQNVTFRCDPISEHNRLYWYRQTLGQGPEFLTYFQNEAQLEKSRLLSDRFSAERPKGSFSTLEIQRTEQGDSAMYLCASSTTGLAGGKTQYFGPGTRLLVL.

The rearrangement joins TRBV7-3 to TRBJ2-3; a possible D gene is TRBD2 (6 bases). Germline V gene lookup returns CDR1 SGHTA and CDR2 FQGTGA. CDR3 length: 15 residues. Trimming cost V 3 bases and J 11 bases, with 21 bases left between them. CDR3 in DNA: TGTGCCAGCAGCTTGGGCCCGGGACTCGAGGGCGTGCAGTATTTT. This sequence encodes CASSLGPGLEGVQYF.

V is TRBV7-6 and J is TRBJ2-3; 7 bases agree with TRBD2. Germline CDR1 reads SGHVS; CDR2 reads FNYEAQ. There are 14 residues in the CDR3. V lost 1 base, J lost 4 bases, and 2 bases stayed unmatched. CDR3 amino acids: CASSLGGRADTQYF. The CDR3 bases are TGTGCCAGCAGCTTAGGCGGGAGAGCAGATACGCAGTATTTT. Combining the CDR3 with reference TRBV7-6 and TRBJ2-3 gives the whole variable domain GAGVSQSPRYKVTKRGQDVALRCDPISGHVSLYWYRQALGQGPEFLTYFNYEAQQDKSGLPNDRFSAERPEGSISTLTIQRTEQRDSAMYRCASSLGGRADTQYFGPGTRLTVL.

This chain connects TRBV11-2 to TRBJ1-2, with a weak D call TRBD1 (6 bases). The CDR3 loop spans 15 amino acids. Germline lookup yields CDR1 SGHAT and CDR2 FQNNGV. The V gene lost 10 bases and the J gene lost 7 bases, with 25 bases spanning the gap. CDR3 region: CATRIGGGASSGYTF. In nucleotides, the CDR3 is TGTGCCACCCGAATAGGCGGGGGCGCGTCCTCTGGCTACACCTTC.

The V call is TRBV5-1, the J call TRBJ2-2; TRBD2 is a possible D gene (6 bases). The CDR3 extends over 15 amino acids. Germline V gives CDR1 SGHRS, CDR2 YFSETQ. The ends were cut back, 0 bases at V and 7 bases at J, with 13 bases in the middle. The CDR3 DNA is TGCGCCAGCAGCTTGGAGGCTAGCGTTATCGGGGAGCTGTTTTTT. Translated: CASSLEASVIGELFF.

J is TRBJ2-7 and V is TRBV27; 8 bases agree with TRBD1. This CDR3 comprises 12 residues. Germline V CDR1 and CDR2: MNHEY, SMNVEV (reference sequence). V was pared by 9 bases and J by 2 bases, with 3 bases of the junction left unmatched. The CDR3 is CASIQGAYEQYF. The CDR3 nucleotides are TGTGCCAGTATACAGGGGGCCTACGAGCAGTACTTC.

The CDR3 region has the DNA TGTGCCACCAGCCAAGGGACAGGGAATGCCTTAGGGAATGAGCAGTTCTTC. Translated: CATSQGTGNALGNEQFF. The gene calls are TRBV15 and TRBJ2-1, with 9 bases that match TRBD1. The J segment lost 7 bases and the V segment lost 5 bases, leaving 15 bases of the junction unmatched. CDR3 length equals 17 residues. The germline V gene has CDR1 LNHNV and CDR2 YYDKDF (reference sequence).

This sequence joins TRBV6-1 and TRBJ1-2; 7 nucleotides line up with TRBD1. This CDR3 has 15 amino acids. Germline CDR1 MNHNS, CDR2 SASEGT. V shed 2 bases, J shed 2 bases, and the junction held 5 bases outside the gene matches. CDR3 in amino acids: CASSERRQGNYGYTF. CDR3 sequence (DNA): TGTGCCAGCAGTGAAAGACGACAGGGCAACTATGGCTACACCTTC.

CDR3 sequence reads: CASSSRQGGMEQYF. DNA of the CDR3: TGTGCCAGCAGCTCCCGACAGGGGGGAATGGAGCAGTACTTC. The chain couples TRBV7-2 to TRBJ2-7; TRBD1 matches 9 bases. J gave up 7 bases and V 4 bases, and 8 bases lay outside the gene matches. The germline V gene encodes CDR1 SGHTA and CDR2 FQGNSA. CDR3 length: 14 amino acids.

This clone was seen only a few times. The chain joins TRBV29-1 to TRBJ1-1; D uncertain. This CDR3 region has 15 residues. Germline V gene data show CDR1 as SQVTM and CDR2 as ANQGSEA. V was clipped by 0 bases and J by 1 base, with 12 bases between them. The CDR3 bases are TGCAGCGTTGAAGAAGTGCGGCTCGGGAACACTGAAGCTTTCTTT. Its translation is CSVEEVRLGNTEAFF. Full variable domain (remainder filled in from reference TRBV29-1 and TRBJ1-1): SAVISQKPSRDICQRGTSLTIQCQVDSQVTMMFWYRQQPGQSLTLIATANQGSEATYESGFVIDKFPISRPNLTFSTLTVSNMSPEDSSIYLCSVEEVRLGNTEAFFGQGTRLTVV.

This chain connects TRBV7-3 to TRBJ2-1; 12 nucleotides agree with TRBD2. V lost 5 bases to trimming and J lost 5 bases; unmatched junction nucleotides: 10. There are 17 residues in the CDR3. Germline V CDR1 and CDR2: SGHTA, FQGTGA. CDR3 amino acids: CASSTPSGGAFDNEQFF. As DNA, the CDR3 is TGTGCCAGCAGCACCCCTAGCGGGGGGGCTTTCGACAATGAGCAGTTCTTC.

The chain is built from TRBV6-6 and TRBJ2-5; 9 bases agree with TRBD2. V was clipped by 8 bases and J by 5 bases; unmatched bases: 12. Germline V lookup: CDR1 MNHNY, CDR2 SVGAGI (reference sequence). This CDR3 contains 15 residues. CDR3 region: CASHPSGVRWETQYF. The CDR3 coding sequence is TGTGCCAGCCATCCTAGCGGGGTCCGATGGGAGACCCAGTACTTC.